A single sample is the source of the 31 T cell receptor beta chains below, sequenced in a study of cytomegalovirus exposure and HLA in healthy donors. PCR involved 60 Vbeta and 13 Jbeta primers. Generated by immunoSEQ multiplex PCR, the TCRdb table keeps only in-frame clones and is missing some. The repertoire holds 70,000 to 85,000 clones, with approximately 57% as singletons. Sequencing input: PBMCs. Receptor source: a man aged 25 to 45 in good health and CMV-seropositive.

This clone was picked up a small number of times. This rearrangement joins TRBV6-5 to TRBJ2-1; 7 nucleotides match TRBD1. CDR3 length: 13 residues. The germline gives CDR1 MNHEY, CDR2 SVGAGI. V was pared by 5 bases and J by 13 bases, with 11 bases of the junction left unmatched. The CDR3 protein is CASSSNPRTGQFF. Here the CDR3 DNA reads TGTGCCAGCAGTAGCAACCCCCGGACAGGTCAGTTCTTC.

The chain is built from TRBV28 and TRBJ2-3; 7 bases align to TRBD1. V was pared by 6 bases and J by 0 bases, with 3 bases of the junction left unmatched. The CDR3 loop spans 14 amino acids. Germline V lookup: CDR1 MDHEN, CDR2 SYDVKM. The DNA of the CDR3 is TGTGCCAGCAGCCTGGACAGGAGCACAGATACGCAGTATTTT. Protein product: CASSLDRSTDTQYF.

The rearrangement links TRBV6-5 to TRBJ2-7, with D perhaps matching TRBD2 (6 bases). The length of the CDR3 is 14 residues. Germline V gene lookup returns CDR1 MNHEY and CDR2 SVGAGI. The V and J ends lost 4 bases and 0 bases respectively, with 10 bases between them. DNA of the CDR3: TGTGCCAGCAGTTCGGGACTGAGCTCCTACGAGCAGTACTTC. Protein product: CASSSGLSSYEQYF.

This clone has a handful of counts. The chain carries TRBV7-9 and TRBJ2-1, with 8 bases that match TRBD1. This CDR3 has 12 residues. The germline V gene has CDR1 SEHNR and CDR2 FQNEAQ (reference sequence). With V trimmed by 0 bases and J by 15 bases, 4 bases remained unmatched. CDR3 coding DNA: TGTGCCAGCAGCTTAGCGGACAGGGAGAGGTTCTTC. Protein product: CASSLADRERFF.

This clone was observed a single time. This rearrangement joins TRBV4-3 to TRBJ2-6; D is ambiguous. The CDR3 runs to 16 residues. The V end was cut by 4 bases, the J end by 0 bases, with 10 bases between. The germline CDR1 and CDR2 sequences are LGHNA and YSLEER. CDR3 coding DNA: TGCGCCAGCAGCCGAGACACAAACTCTGGGGCCAACGTCCTGACTTTC. Its translation: CASSRDTNSGANVLTF.

This rearrangement joins TRBV12-1 to TRBJ2-5; the D call of TRBD1 is as the table states it, not checked on the DNA. TRBV12-1 is designated a pseudogene. The CDR3 totals 14 residues. CDR3 protein: CASSKLTGCETQYF. CDR3 nucleotides: TGTGCCAGCAGCAAATTGACAGGGTGCGAGACCCAGTACTTC.

The chain joins TRBV6-5 to TRBJ1-1; TRBD1 matches at 7 bases. The CDR3 contains 13 residues. Unmatched junction bases numbered 3, after V lost 4 bases and J lost 4 bases. Germline values: CDR1 MNHEY, CDR2 SVGAGI. The CDR3 loop is CASSLRGPTEAFF. The CDR3, as DNA: TGTGCCAGCAGTTTGAGGGGGCCCACTGAAGCTTTCTTT.

This chain uses TRBV15 with TRBJ1-1; possible D gene TRBD1, 6 bases. Trimming removed 3 bases at V and 5 bases at J, with 13 bases between. This CDR3 comprises 14 residues. CDR1 LNHNV and CDR2 YYDKDF come from the germline V gene (reference sequence). The CDR3 loop is CATSSSRGWTEAFF. CDR3 bases: TGTGCCACCAGCAGCTCCAGGGGATGGACTGAAGCTTTCTTT.

The chain uses TRBV15 and TRBJ1-1; no clear D. In germline, CDR1 is LNHNV, CDR2 YYDKDF (reference sequence). CDR3 length: 14 amino acids. Deletions cut 0 bases from V and 8 bases from J, with 13 bases between. The CDR3, as DNA: TGTGCCACCAGCAGAGATTATGGGCTAACAGAAGCTTTCTTT. Its protein is CATSRDYGLTEAFF.

V is TRBV2 and J is TRBJ1-1; no clear D. Trimming pared 6 bases from V and 0 bases from J, leaving 5 bases between. The germline gives CDR1 SNHLY, CDR2 FYNNEI. The CDR3 extends over 12 amino acids. The CDR3 protein is CASSPMNTEAFF. The CDR3 DNA reads as TGTGCCAGCAGCCCAATGAACACTGAAGCTTTCTTT. The variable domain in full, with the rest retrieved from reference TRBV2 and TRBJ1-1, is EPEVTQTPSHQVTQMGQEVILRCVPISNHLYFYWYRQILGQKVEFLVSFYNNEISEKSEIFDDQFSVERPDGSNFTLKIRSTKLEDSAMYFCASSPMNTEAFFGQGTRLTVV.

The chain links TRBV5-1 to TRBJ2-7; 7 bases fit TRBD2. Unmatched junction bases numbered 9, after V lost 2 bases and J lost 4 bases. Germline V lookup: CDR1 SGHRS, CDR2 YFSETQ. The CDR3 contains 15 residues. The DNA of the CDR3 is TGCGCCAGCAGCTTAAAAGCGGGATCCCTTTACGAGCAGTACTTC. Encoded protein: CASSLKAGSLYEQYF.

This chain connects TRBV15 to TRBJ2-3, with 8 positions matching TRBD2. CDR1 and CDR2 from the germline V gene are LNHNV and YYDKDF (reference sequence). The V and J ends lost 3 bases and 4 bases, in that order; junction bases with no gene match: 9. CDR3 length equals 16 residues. This chain's CDR3 is CATSSSSGSVADTQYF. The CDR3, as DNA: TGTGCCACCAGCAGTTCGAGCGGGAGTGTCGCAGATACGCAGTATTTT.

This clone was counted between two and nine times. The chain employs TRBV9 and TRBJ2-7; TRBD2 agrees at 12 bases. CDR1 and CDR2 from the germline V gene are SGDLS and YYNGEE. Losses at the gene ends were 1 base for V and 6 bases for J; bases not matched to a gene: 8. The CDR3 is 16 residues long. The CDR3 sequence is CASSVIATSGRGEQYF. The CDR3 DNA reads as TGTGCCAGCAGCGTAATCGCGACTAGCGGGAGAGGCGAGCAGTACTTC.

This chain connects TRBV2 to TRBJ1-6; 7 bases are shared with TRBD1. V shed 6 bases and J 7 bases; nucleotides not matched to a gene: 9. CDR3 length: 15 amino acids. Per the germline V gene, CDR1 is SNHLY and CDR2 is FYNNEI. CDR3 nucleotide sequence: TGTGCCAGCAGGAGACAGGGTAACGACAATTCACCCCTCCACTTT. Translating it yields CASRRQGNDNSPLHF.

This clone has more than one count but fewer than ten. V usage is TRBV14 and J usage is TRBJ1-1, with TRBD1 identical over 7 bases. CDR1 and CDR2 from the germline V gene are SGHDN and FVKESK. The V and J ends lost 4 bases and 5 bases, in that order; junction bases with no gene match: 4. The CDR3 contains 13 residues. CDR3 loop: CASSLSGGTEAFF. CDR3 DNA: TGTGCCAGCAGCCTATCAGGGGGGACTGAAGCTTTCTTT.

This clone came up a few times. The gene calls are TRBV4-2 and TRBJ2-3; 9 bases are a match to TRBD2. CDR1 is LGHNA, CDR2 YNFKEQ, per germline. V gave up 1 base and J gave up 2 bases; unmatched junction bases: 13. The CDR3 totals 19 residues. The CDR3 DNA reads as TGTGCCAGCAGCCAAGCCATTTTCAGCGGGGGGCGGTCCACAGATACGCAGTATTTT. Encoded protein: CASSQAIFSGGRSTDTQYF.

This rearrangement joins TRBV6-4 to TRBJ2-7, with 7 positions matching TRBD2. Germline lookup yields CDR1 MRHNA and CDR2 SNTAGT. The CDR3 is 13 residues long. The J segment lost 6 bases and the V segment lost 1 base, leaving 3 bases of the junction unmatched. CDR3 nucleotides: TGTGCCAGCAGTGACTGGGGAGGGACCGAGCAGTACTTC. This translates into CASSDWGGTEQYF.

The chain recombines TRBV5-6 with TRBJ2-1; 8 bases map to TRBD1. Germline values: CDR1 SGHDT, CDR2 YYEEEE. The length of the CDR3 is 13 residues. V lost 4 bases, J lost 9 bases, and 6 bases stayed unmatched. The CDR3: CASSIDRGGEQFF. Written as DNA, the CDR3 is TGTGCCAGCAGCATAGACAGGGGTGGTGAGCAGTTCTTC.

This clone was detected only once. The genes are TRBV6-1 and TRBJ1-1, with 10 bases identical to TRBD1. Germline V gives CDR1 MNHNS, CDR2 SASEGT. Trimming removed 6 bases from V and 1 base from J; junction bases left unmatched: 2. This CDR3 spans 14 amino acids. The CDR3 DNA sequence: TGTGCCAGCAGCTGGACAGGGGGGAACACTGAAGCTTTCTTT. Its translation is CASSWTGGNTEAFF.

V gene TRBV27 combines with J gene TRBJ2-2; possibly TRBD1 for D (5 bases). Trimming took 3 bases from V and 0 from J, leaving 11 bases between them. The germline gives CDR1 MNHEY, CDR2 SMNVEV (reference sequence). There are 16 residues in the CDR3. CDR3 amino acids: CASSFWGLANTGELFF. The CDR3 DNA follows: TGTGCCAGCAGTTTCTGGGGCCTAGCGAACACCGGGGAGCTGTTTTTT.

CDR3 coding DNA: TGTGCCAGCAGCGTGGGGACAGGGGCCTACGAGCAGTACTTC. Amino acids: CASSVGTGAYEQYF. The genes are TRBV5-6 and TRBJ2-7; 10 positions match TRBD1. The V and J ends lost 4 bases and 2 bases, in that order; junction bases with no gene match: 3. Germline V CDR1 and CDR2: SGHDT, YYEEEE. The CDR3 spans 14 residues.

This clone showed up just a few times. The V and J genes are TRBV13 and TRBJ2-5; D may be TRBD2 (6 bases). The CDR3 extends over 15 amino acids. In germline, CDR1 is PRHDT, CDR2 FYEKMQ (reference sequence). Trimming removed 1 base from V and 3 bases from J, with 12 bases in between. The CDR3 nucleotides are TGTGCCAGCAGCTTAGCACCGGGACTGGAAGAGACCCAGTACTTC. Amino acids: CASSLAPGLEETQYF.

The chain uses TRBV10-2 and TRBJ2-5, with 8 bases aligning to TRBD2. The V and J ends lost 3 bases and 4 bases, in that order; junction bases with no gene match: 7. CDR1 WSHSY and CDR2 SAAADI come from the germline V gene. The CDR3 totals 15 residues. CDR3 sequence (DNA): TGCGCCAGCAGTGAACCGGGGGGGCCCCGAGAGACCCAGTACTTC. It codes for CASSEPGGPRETQYF.

This clone showed up just a few times. The chain employs TRBV2 and TRBJ1-5; D call uncertain. Trimming pared 1 base from V and 11 bases from J, leaving 9 bases between. There are 12 residues in the CDR3. Germline loops: CDR1 SNHLY, CDR2 FYNNEI. The DNA for the CDR3 is TGTGCCAGCAGTGAAGTTGAGGGCACCCAGCATTTT. Amino acids: CASSEVEGTQHF.

This clone was picked up one time. The chain is built from TRBV19 and TRBJ1-3; no clear D. Trimming removed 1 base from V and 0 bases from J, with 10 bases in between. This CDR3 spans 16 amino acids. From germline, CDR1 is LNHDA and CDR2 SQIVND (reference sequence). CDR3 protein: CASSIGASSSGNTIYF. CDR3 DNA sequence: TGTGCCAGTAGTATAGGGGCAAGCTCCTCTGGAAACACCATATATTTT.

This clone has a handful of counts. The rearrangement uses TRBV11-3 and TRBJ2-7; D gene ambiguous. This CDR3 contains 13 residues. Between the trimmed V and J ends, which lost 5 bases and 6 bases, there was a span of 14 bases. Germline lookup yields CDR1 SGHNT and CDR2 YENEEA. In DNA form, the CDR3 reads TGTGCCAGCAGCACCCACGCCTTCGGCGAGCAGTACTTC. It translates to CASSTHAFGEQYF.

The CDR3 nucleotides read TGTGCCATCGAAGTAGGCGCAGGGGGTACAGATACGCAGTATTTT. Translation: CAIEVGAGGTDTQYF. The V and J genes are TRBV10-3 and TRBJ2-3; TRBD1 aligns across 7 bases. This CDR3 has 15 amino acids. J lost 3 bases, V lost 8 bases, and 11 bases had no gene match. Germline values: CDR1 ENHRY, CDR2 SYGVKD.

This chain joins TRBV5-1 and TRBJ2-5; D might be TRBD2 (5 bases). There are 14 residues in the CDR3. V lost 4 bases to trimming and J lost 9 bases, with 19 bases between them. In germline, CDR1 is SGHRS, CDR2 YFSETQ. The CDR3 is CASSRATTSGAQYF. In DNA form, the CDR3 reads TGCGCCAGCAGCAGAGCTACTACCTCCGGGGCCCAGTACTTC.

This clone was found once. One junction end disagrees with the germline gene, perhaps due to a read error. Other nucleotide sequences in the sample specify the same CDR3. This chain joins TRBV5-4 and TRBJ2-7, with 12 positions matching TRBD2. This CDR3 has 12 residues. Germline loops: CDR1 SGHNT, CDR2 YYREEE (reference sequence). The CDR3 bases are TGTGCCAGCAGCCTAGGACTAGCGGGACTCCACTTC. This sequence encodes CASSLGLAGLHF.

V is TRBV7-9 and J is TRBJ1-5; D is unclear. Germline-derived CDR1 and CDR2 are SEHNR and FQNEAQ (reference sequence). V lost 3 bases and J lost 3, with 18 bases in between. This CDR3 is 17 amino acids long. The CDR3 nucleotides read TGTGCCAGCAGCTTTGGTTGGGCAGACGGTACCAATCAGCCCCAGCATTTT. It translates to CASSFGWADGTNQPQHF.

The chain uses TRBV7-2 and TRBJ2-3; the match to TRBD2 covers 14 bases. The CDR3 has 19 amino acids. Trimming cost V 0 bases and J 1 base; bases outside gene matches: 6. Germline V gene data show CDR1 as SGHTA and CDR2 as FQGNSA. The CDR3 loop is CASSLAVTSGRVGTDTQYF. The CDR3 DNA reads as TGTGCCAGCAGCTTAGCGGTGACTAGCGGGAGGGTCGGCACAGATACGCAGTATTTT.